The 11 T cell receptor delta chains below were found in one sample sequenced in a study of gamma-delta chains in newborns, infants, children. TCRdb reprocessed the reads through CATT. The data contain around 3,100 delta-chain clones, roughly 48% of them singletons. Material: blood. All receptors derive from a child who received the measles vaccine.

To note about this clone: This likely traces to a read error, being one base from a far larger clone. The CDR3 DNA follows: TGTGCCTTTAGCGAGGGGTATATGGGGGATTGGGAGACCGATAAACTCATCTTT. The encoded protein is CAFSEGYMGDWETDKLIF. The gene calls are TRDV3 and TRDJ1, with TRDD3 matching over 8 bases. Germline values: CDR1 TVYSNPD, CDR2 GDNSRS (reference sequence). This CDR3 is built from 18 residues. The ends lost 0 bases at V and 2 bases at J; junction bases unmatched: 17.

This clone was detected only a few times. With a much larger clone just one base away, this may be a read error. Other DNA sequences of this sample code for an identical CDR3. The CDR3: CAAIPPEDFRLGRAEAGGYAPDKLIF. CDR3 coding DNA: TGTGCAGCAATCCCCCCGGAGGATTTCCGCTTAGGCCGGGCGGAGGCTGGGGGATACGCCCCAGATAAACTCATCTTT. The chain has TRAV29/DV5 and TRDJ1, with 12 bases lining up with TRDD3. Unmatched junction bases numbered 41, after V lost 3 bases and J lost 5 bases. This CDR3 region has 26 residues. Germline values: CDR1 NSMFDY, CDR2 ISSIKDK. Supplemented by reference TRAV29/DV5 and TRDJ1, the full variable domain reads DQQVKQNSPSLSVQEGRISILNCDYTNSMFDYFLWYKKYPAEGPTFLISISSIKDKNEDGRFTVFLNKSAKHLSLHIVPSQPGDSAVYFCAAIPPEDFRLGRAEAGGYAPDKLIFGKGTRVTVEP.

This clone counts as large. The sample contains more than one DNA sequence encoding this CDR3. The genes are TRDV3 and TRDJ1, with TRDD3 as a possible D gene (5 bases). The germline CDR1 and CDR2 sequences are TVYSNPD and GDNSRS (reference sequence). This CDR3 comprises 16 residues. V was shortened by 5 bases and J by 4 bases, with 26 bases between the two germline ends. The CDR3 protein is CAAPPGGGQLLDKLIF. The CDR3 nucleotides are TGTGCCGCTCCCCCCGGGGGGGGGCAGCTCCTCGATAAACTCATCTTT.

This clone is categorized as medium-sized. Other DNA sequences of this sample code for an identical CDR3. The chain has TRDV1 and TRDJ1; possibly TRDD3 for D (8 bases). The CDR3 contains 23 residues. The V gene lost 1 base and the J gene lost 0 bases, with 33 bases spanning the gap. CDR1 and CDR2 from the germline V gene are TSWWSYY and QGS. The CDR3 region is CALGEPTYSYCQGYAEYTDKLIF. CDR3 nucleotide sequence: TGTGCTCTTGGGGAACCAACCTATTCCTACTGCCAGGGATACGCTGAGTACACCGATAAACTCATCTTT.

A word on this clone: A much larger clone sits a single nucleotide away, making a read error possible. The chain uses TRDV2 and TRDJ3; 9 bases align to TRDD3. The length of the CDR3 is 18 residues. CDR1 and CDR2 from the germline V gene are GEAIGNYY and EKD. The CDR3 coding sequence is TGTGCCTATGACACTGGGGGAGCCAGCTCCTGGGACACCCGACAGATGTTTTTC. Encoded protein: CAYDTGGASSWDTRQMFF.

This clone was detected only once. V is TRDV1 and J is TRDJ1; 7 positions match TRDD3. CDR1 is TSWWSYY, CDR2 QGS, per germline. Germline trimming cut 1 base from V and 3 bases from J; bases unmatched to any gene: 41. This CDR3 spans 27 amino acids. The CDR3 DNA sequence: TGTGCTCTTGGGGAACGAGTTAAGGGATCTTCCCCACGAGGTGGGGGGATCTCTGGTAGCAGAGCCGATAAACTCATCTTT. Protein product: CALGERVKGSSPRGGGISGSRADKLIF.

Notes on this clone: A read error may be the cause here, since a much bigger clone is one base away. The sample has other DNA sequences that encode this CDR3 too. The CDR3 spells CALGERLTRFSKGILYTDKLIF. DNA of the CDR3: TGCGCTCTTGGGGAACGACTTACACGGTTTTCGAAGGGGATACTGTACACCGATAAACTCATCTTT. This rearrangement joins TRDV1 to TRDJ1; 8 nucleotides line up with TRDD3. Germline V lookup: CDR1 TSWWSYY, CDR2 QGS. The CDR3 totals 22 residues.

Note on this clone: This may come from a read error, since a much larger clone is one base off. The chain employs TRAV29/DV5 and TRDJ1; a weak D match, TRDD3 (5 bases). Germline V gene data show CDR1 as NSMFDY and CDR2 as ISSIKDK. The V end lost 0 bases, the J end lost 0 bases, and 36 bases lay between the germline ends. This CDR3 is 23 amino acids long. The DNA of the CDR3 is TGTGCAGCAAGCGAATTGGCGAGGCCGGGCTGGGCACCCCCACTAGGGTACACCGATAAACTCATCTTT. This translates into CAASELARPGWAPPLGYTDKLIF.

Notes on this clone: It is unclear where the CDR3 begins or ends on the DNA, so no DNA is shown, and the CDR3 is as TCRdb lists it. The J gene is TRDJ1, the V gene TRAV29/DV5; the table names TRDD3, a call not compared with the DNA. From its first to its last residue, the CDR3 has 21 amino acids. The germline V gene encodes CDR1 NSMFDY and CDR2 ISSIKDK. The chain's CDR3 is CSVLLCSKTCTGGKYTDKLIF.

This clone was recorded a few times. V and J are TRDV1 and TRDJ1; D tentatively fits TRDD2 or TRDD3 (9 bases each). The CDR3 has 21 residues. V shed 2 bases and J shed 10 bases, with 38 bases lying between them. Germline CDR1 and CDR2: TSWWSYY and QGS. The CDR3 loop is CALGEALLPTCTGGGLKRLIF. CDR3 in DNA: TGTGCTCTTGGGGAAGCCCTCCTTCCTACATGTACTGGGGGAGGCCTAAAGAGACTCATCTTT.

Sample share makes this clone medium-sized. This chain links TRDV2 with TRDJ3, with unresolved D. Germline V gene data show CDR1 as GEAIGNYY and CDR2 as EKD. CDR3 length: 18 residues. V lost 2 bases and J 0 bases, leaving 13 bases between the germline ends. The CDR3 coding sequence is TGTGCCTGTGACAAGGTAGGGTCAAGCTCCTGGGACACCCGACAGATGTTTTTC. Its translation: CACDKVGSSSWDTRQMFF.